This TCR beta chain was recovered during a study of cytomegalovirus exposure and HLA in healthy donors. Study information: A later analysis reported the same platform for the roughly 120 validation repertoires and the 666 first-cohort repertoires. Findings and limits, study-wide: Researchers catalogued 164 TCR beta chains as cytomegalovirus-associated. Reported results showed that the classifier diagnosed cytomegalovirus status with high specificity and sensitivity.

Method: immunoSEQ multiplex PCR; TCRdb's copy keeps in-frame clones and lacks some. The table records about 160,000 clones, about four fifths of them present only once. A roughly 130-subject validation cohort, separate from the roughly 670-subject first cohort, supplied the donors. Concerning this clone: What it binds is not known.

The receptor was derived from a man aged 25-45 years in good health and CMV-seropositive. The sample was PBMCs.

CDR3 sequence (DNA): TGCGCCAGCAGCTTGCCTACAGGATCGGATACGCAGTATTTT. Translated, it gives CASSLPTGSDTQYF. This chain uses TRBV5-1 with TRBJ2-3; D might be TRBD1 (5 bases). Looked up from germline, CDR1 is SGHRS and CDR2 is YFSETQ. Deletions cut 1 base from V and 6 bases from J, with 12 bases between. The CDR3 is made up of 14 amino acids. Full variable domain (remainder filled in from reference TRBV5-1 and TRBJ2-3): KAGVTQTPRYLIKTRGQQVTLSCSPISGHRSVSWYQQTPGQGLQFLFEYFSETQRNKGNFPGRFSGRQFSNSRSEMNVSTLELGDSALYLCASSLPTGSDTQYFGPGTRLTVL.